This is a list of T cell receptor beta chains from one sample in a study of shared clonotypes between healthy human individuals. Measured with immunoSEQ multiplex PCR; TCRdb has only the in-frame clones, and not every one. The table lists 300,000 to 350,000 clones, about 73% of them singletons. Sequencing was done on a sample of memory CD4+ T cells sorted from blood. The receptor source for this set is a man between 25 and 39 years old in good health. The CDR3 runs from the conserved cysteine through the conserved F or W. D genes are given only for firm matches. The size of a clone is reported for some rows only, either as once, few or many, or as a class for expanded clones.

NA	NA	TRBV10-3	TRBJ2-3	CATASSTDTQYF	TGTGCCACCGCTTCTAGCACAGATACGCAGTATTTT
NA	NA	TRBV5-5	TRBJ1-2	CASSFNAAVYGYTF	TGTGCCAGCAGCTTTAATGCCGCAGTCTATGGCTACACCTTC
NA	NA	TRBV19	TRBJ1-1	CASSMDRVGRGAFF	TGTGCCAGTAGTATGGACCGCGTGGGGCGCGGGGCTTTCTTT
TRBD1	once	TRBV6-5	TRBJ2-7	CASSGTGLSYEQYF	TGTGCCAGCAGCGGGACAGGGTTATCCTACGAGCAGTACTTC
NA	few	TRBV7-2	TRBJ2-7	CASSLGLRGEQYF	TGTGCCAGCAGCTTAGGGTTAAGGGGCGAGCAGTACTTC
TRBD1	few	TRBV5-6	TRBJ2-2	CASSLGTGPNTGELFF	TGTGCCAGCAGCTTAGGGACAGGGCCGAACACCGGGGAGCTGTTTTTT
NA	NA	TRBV7-6	TRBJ1-1	CASSLSVTEAFF	TGTGCCAGCAGCTTAAGTGTGACTGAAGCTTTCTTT
TRBD1	NA	TRBV13	TRBJ1-1	CASSFGQGGTEAFF	TGTGCCAGCAGCTTTGGACAGGGCGGAACTGAAGCTTTCTTT
NA	NA	TRBV5-5	TRBJ2-5	CASSFVGQETQYF	TGTGCCAGCAGCTTCGTCGGTCAAGAGACCCAGTACTTC
NA	few	TRBV6-6	TRBJ1-5	CASSYMGQPQHF	TGTGCCAGCAGTTACATGGGTCAGCCCCAGCATTTT
NA	NA	TRBV10-3	TRBJ2-5	CAIRGGGETQYF	TGTGCCATCAGAGGAGGGGGGGAGACCCAGTACTTC
TRBD1	NA	TRBV6-1	TRBJ1-1	CASGGQENTEAFF	TGTGCCAGCGGAGGACAGGAGAACACTGAAGCTTTCTTT
NA	NA	TRBV18	TRBJ2-7	CASSPTDISAEQYF	TGTGCCAGCTCCCCGACCGACATCTCTGCCGAGCAGTACTTC
NA	NA	TRBV5-4	TRBJ1-2	CASSLSLSTNYGYTF	TGTGCCAGCAGCTTGTCCCTATCCACGAACTATGGCTACACCTTC
NA	once	TRBV2	TRBJ1-2	CASSEQGHDYGYTF	TGTGCCAGCAGTGAACAGGGCCATGACTATGGCTACACCTTC
TRBD2	few	TRBV7-9	TRBJ2-7	CASSSRGGQGKDEQYF	TGTGCCAGCAGCTCGAGGGGAGGGCAGGGTAAGGACGAGCAGTACTTC
TRBD2	NA	TRBV5-1	TRBJ2-3	CASGGLALGTDTQYF	TGCGCCAGCGGCGGACTAGCGTTAGGCACAGATACGCAGTATTTT
NA	NA	TRBV6-5	TRBJ2-3	CASSYRISTDTQYF	TGTGCCAGCAGTTACCGGATAAGCACAGATACGCAGTATTTT
TRBD2	NA	TRBV7-2	TRBJ2-7	CASSFVAGGPSYEQYF	TGTGCCAGCAGCTTTGTAGCGGGAGGGCCCTCCTACGAGCAGTACTTC
NA	once	TRBV28	TRBJ2-5	CASSFMGIETQYF	TGTGCCAGCAGTTTTATGGGGATAGAGACCCAGTACTTC
NA	NA	TRBV28	TRBJ2-7	CASSRGRASYEQYF	TGTGCCAGCAGCCGGGGCAGGGCCTCCTACGAGCAGTACTTC
TRBD1	NA	TRBV19	TRBJ1-5	CASSIFSGGRNQPQHF	TGTGCCAGTAGTATTTTCTCAGGGGGCCGCAATCAGCCCCAGCATTTT
NA	few	TRBV7-3	TRBJ2-1	CASSLDGRRNNEQFF	TGTGCCAGCAGCTTAGACGGGAGAAGGAACAATGAGCAGTTCTTC
NA	NA	TRBV19	TRBJ1-5	CASTAPYSNQPQHF	TGTGCCAGTACGGCGCCCTATAGCAATCAGCCCCAGCATTTT
TRBD2	NA	TRBV10-2	TRBJ2-1	CASPGLAGVVSYEQFF	TGCGCCAGCCCGGGACTAGCGGGAGTTGTTAGCTATGAGCAGTTCTTC
NA	NA	TRBV15	TRBJ2-1	CATSRVGVSSNEQFF	TGTGCCACCAGCAGGGTGGGGGTTTCCTCCAATGAGCAGTTCTTC
TRBD2	NA	TRBV28	TRBJ2-1	CASSFQRGYNEQFF	TGTGCCAGCAGTTTCCAGCGGGGTTACAATGAGCAGTTCTTC
TRBD2	NA	TRBV19	TRBJ2-3	CASSLLAGASTDTQYF	TGTGCCAGTAGCTTACTAGCGGGAGCTAGCACAGATACGCAGTATTTT
TRBD1	NA	TRBV28	TRBJ1-1	CASSDDRGRGNTEAFF	TGTGCCAGCAGTGATGACAGGGGGCGCGGCAACACTGAAGCTTTCTTT
NA	NA	TRBV5-1	TRBJ2-3	CASSPDGRADTQYF	TGCGCCAGCTCTCCGGACGGCAGGGCAGATACGCAGTATTTT
NA	NA	TRBV18	TRBJ1-1	CASSPMMGAGNTEAFF	TGTGCCAGCTCACCGATGATGGGGGCGGGGAACACTGAAGCTTTCTTT
TRBD1	NA	TRBV7-2	TRBJ1-2	CASSSDRRGYGYTF	TGTGCCAGCAGCTCGGACAGGAGAGGATATGGCTACACCTTC
NA	NA	TRBV27	TRBJ2-7	CASSPYEQYF	TGTGCCAGCAGCCCCTACGAGCAGTACTTC
TRBD2	NA	TRBV7-9	TRBJ2-3	CASSLKHVTSGTDTQYF	TGTGCCAGCAGCTTAAAACACGTGACTAGCGGTACAGATACGCAGTATTTT
NA	NA	TRBV4-2	TRBJ2-5	CASSQAGQDQETQYF	TGTGCCAGCAGCCAAGCAGGTCAGGACCAAGAGACCCAGTACTTC
TRBD2	NA	TRBV9	TRBJ2-3	CASSVLPGLPTDTQYF	TGTGCCAGCAGCGTACTTCCGGGACTACCCACAGATACGCAGTATTTT
NA	NA	TRBV9	TRBJ2-1	CASSPASFNEQFF	TGTGCCAGCAGCCCTGCTAGTTTCAATGAGCAGTTCTTC
NA	NA	TRBV9	TRBJ2-3	CASSVFPGMDTQYF	TGTGCCAGCAGCGTCTTCCCTGGGATGGATACGCAGTATTTT
NA	NA	TRBV4-2	TRBJ2-1	CASSQEWALANEQFF	TGTGCCAGCAGCCAAGAATGGGCACTAGCAAATGAGCAGTTCTTC
NA	NA	TRBV19	TRBJ1-2	CASSTGTYGYTF	TGTGCCAGTAGCACGGGGACATATGGCTACACCTTC
NA	NA	TRBV5-8	TRBJ2-3	CASSLARVRSDTQYF	TGTGCCAGCAGCTTGGCCCGGGTTAGATCAGATACGCAGTATTTT
NA	NA	TRBV7-9	TRBJ2-2	CASSLQLPGELFF	TGTGCCAGCAGCTTACAGTTGCCCGGGGAGCTGTTTTTT
TRBD1	NA	TRBV7-2	TRBJ1-4	CASSLSTGGAWSEKLFF	TGTGCCAGCAGCTTATCTACAGGGGGCGCGTGGAGTGAAAAACTGTTTTTT
TRBD2	NA	TRBV19	TRBJ2-1	CASSTSGRADYNEQFF	TGTGCCAGTAGTACTAGCGGGAGGGCCGACTACAATGAGCAGTTCTTC
TRBD1	NA	TRBV4-3	TRBJ2-3	CASSQGGQGWDTQYF	TGCGCCAGCAGCCAAGGCGGACAGGGTTGGGATACGCAGTATTTT
NA	NA	TRBV5-1	TRBJ1-3	CASSLAGGAGNTIYF	TGCGCCAGCAGCTTGGCGGGAGGGGCTGGAAACACCATATATTTT
NA	once	TRBV5-1	TRBJ2-2	CASSLAELRTGELFF	TGCGCCAGCAGCTTGGCGGAATTGAGGACCGGGGAGCTGTTTTTT
TRBD2	NA	TRBV7-9	TRBJ2-2	CASSSSSGRATGELFF	TGTGCCAGCAGCTCTAGCAGCGGGAGGGCCACCGGGGAGCTGTTTTTT
NA	NA	TRBV6-1	TRBJ2-3	CASSVVGLVDTQYF	TGTGCCAGCTCAGTAGTGGGACTGGTAGATACGCAGTATTTT
NA	NA	TRBV27	TRBJ1-1	CASSPRSLGNTEAFF	TGTGCCAGCAGTCCCCGCTCCCTGGGGAACACTGAAGCTTTCTTT
TRBD2	NA	TRBV29-1	TRBJ2-1	CSVQLSGGSGSYNEQFF	TGCAGCGTCCAACTTTCCGGCGGGAGTGGCTCCTACAATGAGCAGTTCTTC
TRBD1	NA	TRBV5-4	TRBJ2-5	CASSLERGPGETQYF	TGTGCCAGCAGCTTGGAGAGGGGGCCCGGGGAGACCCAGTACTTC
TRBD1	NA	TRBV5-6	TRBJ1-2	CASSHTDRVSLGYTF	TGTGCCAGCAGCCATACGGACAGGGTCTCTCTTGGCTACACCTTC
NA	NA	TRBV11-2	TRBJ2-7	CASSHYRASPLEQYF	TGTGCCAGCAGCCATTACCGGGCCTCCCCTCTCGAGCAGTACTTC
NA	NA	TRBV9	TRBJ1-4	CASSVGVQGAEKLFF	TGTGCCAGCAGCGTAGGTGTACAGGGCGCCGAAAAACTGTTTTTT